The next 12 T cell receptor beta chains were all read from a single sample in a study of T cell responses to AZD1222 COVID-19 vaccine. Clones were sequenced by immunoSEQ multiplex PCR, and TCRdb holds only the in-frame ones, with some missing. The repertoire includes about 130,000 clones, around 90% of them detected once, and 1.4% to 1.5% sits in the top ten. Sample: peripheral blood, taken on day 0 of AZD1222 vaccination. Receptors were obtained from an adult in good health.

The chain joins TRBV28 to TRBJ1-2; D is ambiguous. There are 12 residues in the CDR3. V was pared by 4 bases and J by 4 bases, with 7 bases between. Germline V gene sequence: CDR1 MDHEN, CDR2 SYDVKM. Written as DNA, the CDR3 is TGTGCCAGCAGTTCTTTTGCCTATGGCTACACCTTC. Amino acid sequence: CASSSFAYGYTF.

There are a few counts of this clone. CDR3 nucleotide sequence: TGCGCCAGCAGCCGACCTAGGGACAGAGACACTGAAGCTTTCTTT. This gives the protein CASSRPRDRDTEAFF. V and J are TRBV4-1 and TRBJ1-1; 7 bases map to TRBD1. V gave up 4 bases and J gave up 3 bases; unmatched junction bases: 8. This CDR3 is built from 15 residues. Germline V gene lookup returns CDR1 MGHRA and CDR2 YSYEKL.

CDR3 region: CASSRHPGLGNEQYF. The CDR3 region has the DNA TGTGCCAGCAGCCGCCATCCGGGACTAGGGAACGAGCAGTACTTC. The V call is TRBV3-1 (or the pseudogene TRBV3-2), the J call TRBJ2-7; 8 bases align to TRBD2. In germline, CDR1 is LGHDT, CDR2 YNNKEL (reference sequence). CDR3 length equals 15 residues. J gave up 5 bases and V 4 bases, and 10 bases lay outside the gene matches.

This chain uses TRBV18 with TRBJ2-3; possibly TRBD1 for D (6 bases). CDR1 KGHSH and CDR2 LQKENI come from the germline V gene. The CDR3 contains 14 residues. The V gene lost 6 bases and the J gene lost 5 bases, with 15 bases spanning the gap. The CDR3 nucleotides read TGTGCCAGCTCCCCCGGGACATCGGAAGATACGCAGTATTTT. Translation: CASSPGTSEDTQYF. The whole variable domain, filled in from reference TRBV18 and TRBJ2-3, reads NAGVMQNPRHLVRRRGQEARLRCSPMKGHSHVYWYRQLPEEGLKFMVYLQKENIIDESGMPKERFSAEFPKEGPSILRIQQVVRGDSAAYFCASSPGTSEDTQYFGPGTRLTVL.

This rearrangement joins TRBV18 to TRBJ1-6, with a weak D call TRBD1 (6 bases). The CDR3 has 15 amino acids. Germline lookup yields CDR1 KGHSH and CDR2 LQKENI. Between the trimmed V and J ends, which lost 3 bases and 8 bases, there was a span of 14 bases. For the CDR3, the DNA is TGTGCCAGCTCACCTGAAGAGGGGGGACATTCACCCCTCCACTTT. Encoded protein: CASSPEEGGHSPLHF.

V is TRBV6-5 and J is TRBJ2-1; D possibly corresponds to TRBD2 (7 bases). V was trimmed by 4 bases and J by 6 bases, leaving 16 bases between them. This CDR3 region has 15 residues. Germline values: CDR1 MNHEY, CDR2 SVGAGI. DNA for the CDR3: TGTGCCAGCAGTTGGTTCCGGGGGGCTGGCAATGAGCAGTTCTTC. Translated: CASSWFRGAGNEQFF.

The chain links TRBV5-6 to TRBJ2-7; 9 nucleotides match TRBD2. V was clipped by 4 bases and J by 3 bases; unmatched bases: 8. The CDR3 length is 15 residues. Germline CDR1 SGHDT, CDR2 YYEEEE. CDR3 protein: CASSNYGGGVYEQYF. The CDR3 DNA reads as TGTGCCAGCAGCAATTATGGCGGGGGGGTCTACGAGCAGTACTTC.

The V and J genes are TRBV18 and TRBJ2-1, with D perhaps matching TRBD2 (6 bases). In germline, CDR1 is KGHSH, CDR2 LQKENI. This CDR3 has 16 amino acids. The germline V and J ends were trimmed by 2 bases and 5 bases, with 16 bases remaining between them. Here the CDR3 DNA reads TGTGCCAGCTCACCATTCTACCGGAGGGCTGACAATGAGCAGTTCTTC. Translating it yields CASSPFYRRADNEQFF. The entire variable domain, with the rest obtained from reference TRBV18 and TRBJ2-1, is as follows: NAGVMQNPRHLVRRRGQEARLRCSPMKGHSHVYWYRQLPEEGLKFMVYLQKENIIDESGMPKERFSAEFPKEGPSILRIQQVVRGDSAAYFCASSPFYRRADNEQFFGPGTRLTVL.

The chain links TRBV29-1 to TRBJ1-2; the D gene is possibly TRBD1 (6 bases). The CDR3 sequence is 15 residues long. With 0 bases removed from V and 4 bases from J, the gap between germline ends came to 15 bases. Per the germline V gene, CDR1 is SQVTM and CDR2 is ANQGSEA. CDR3 nucleotides: TGCAGCGTTGAAGATTGGGGGCGCGGATTCTATGGCTACACCTTC. It specifies CSVEDWGRGFYGYTF.

A single count supports this clone. The CDR3 DNA is TGCGCCAGCAGCTTCGGTAGTCGGCGGGAATACAATGAGCAGTTCTTC. Protein: CASSFGSRREYNEQFF. The chain recombines TRBV5-1 with TRBJ2-1, with D possibly matching TRBD2 (6 bases). Germline-derived CDR1 and CDR2 are SGHRS and YFSETQ. This CDR3 comprises 16 residues. V was shortened by 2 bases and J by 4 bases, with 16 bases between the two germline ends.

The genes are TRBV6-2 or TRBV6-3 and TRBJ2-5; 10 bases fit TRBD2. From germline, CDR1 is MNHEY and CDR2 SVGEGT. V lost 5 bases, J lost 5 bases, and 5 bases stayed unmatched. The CDR3 has 14 residues. CDR3 residues: CASSGSGGSETQYF. The CDR3 DNA sequence: TGTGCCAGCAGTGGTAGCGGGGGGTCCGAGACCCAGTACTTC.

The V gene is TRBV27, the J gene TRBJ1-4, with a weak D call TRBD1 (6 bases). Germline CDR1 is MNHEY and CDR2 is SMNVEV (reference sequence). Trimming left V 5 bases short and J 7 bases short, with 20 bases between. CDR3 length: 16 residues. The CDR3 loop is CASSILTGTRGEKLFF. The CDR3 DNA is TGTGCCAGCAGTATCCTCACAGGGACCCGAGGTGAAAAACTGTTTTTT.